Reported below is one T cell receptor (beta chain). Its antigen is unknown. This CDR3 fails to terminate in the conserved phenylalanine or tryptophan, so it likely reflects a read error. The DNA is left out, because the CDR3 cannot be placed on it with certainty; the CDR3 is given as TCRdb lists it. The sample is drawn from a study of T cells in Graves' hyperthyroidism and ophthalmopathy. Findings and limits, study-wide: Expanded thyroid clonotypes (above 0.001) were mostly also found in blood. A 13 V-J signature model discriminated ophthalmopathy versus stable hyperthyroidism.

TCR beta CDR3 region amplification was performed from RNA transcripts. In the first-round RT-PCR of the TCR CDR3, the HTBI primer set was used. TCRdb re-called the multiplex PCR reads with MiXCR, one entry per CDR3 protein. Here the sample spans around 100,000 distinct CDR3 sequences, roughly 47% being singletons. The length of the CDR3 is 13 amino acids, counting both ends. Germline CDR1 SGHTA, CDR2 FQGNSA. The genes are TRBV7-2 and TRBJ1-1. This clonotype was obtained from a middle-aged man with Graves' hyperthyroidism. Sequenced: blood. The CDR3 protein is CASSFSVTTEVFS.